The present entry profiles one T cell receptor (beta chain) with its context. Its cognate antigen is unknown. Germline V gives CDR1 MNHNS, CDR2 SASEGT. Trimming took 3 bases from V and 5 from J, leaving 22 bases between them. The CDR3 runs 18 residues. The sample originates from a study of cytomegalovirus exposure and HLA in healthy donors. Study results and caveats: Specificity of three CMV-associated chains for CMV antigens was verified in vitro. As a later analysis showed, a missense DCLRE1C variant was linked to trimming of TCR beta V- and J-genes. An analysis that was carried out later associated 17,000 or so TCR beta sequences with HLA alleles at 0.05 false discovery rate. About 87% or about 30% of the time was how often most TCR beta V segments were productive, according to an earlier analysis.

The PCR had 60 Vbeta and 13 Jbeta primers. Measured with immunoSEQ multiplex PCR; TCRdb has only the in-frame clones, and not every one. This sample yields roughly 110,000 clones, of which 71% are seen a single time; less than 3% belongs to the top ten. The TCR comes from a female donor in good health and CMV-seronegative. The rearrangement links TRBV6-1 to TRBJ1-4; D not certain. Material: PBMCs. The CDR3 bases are TGTGCCAGCAGTGACTGTCCAAGTCTCCTAGTCGACAATGAAAAACTGTTTTTT. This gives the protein CASSDCPSLLVDNEKLFF.